The rows below give T cell receptor beta chains drawn from one sample of a study of blood T cell repertoires in COVID-19. Profiling relied on immunoSEQ multiplex PCR, and the TCRdb table lists in-frame clones only, not all of them. Among approximately 90,000 clones listed, roughly nine tenths were seen once. The sequenced sample consisted of peripheral blood. Every receptor here comes from a man aged 60-69 years with acute or convalescent COVID-19. Both conserved end residues are part of each CDR3. The D gene is left open where the match is weak. The listing skips clone size in some rows; elsewhere it reads once, few, many or a size class.

D,V,length,J,size,DNA,CDR3
.,TRBV30,15,TRBJ1-5,.,TGTGCCTGGAGACCTGGGGCCTATAGCAATCAGCCCCAGCATTTT,CAWRPGAYSNQPQHF
.,TRBV11-2,17,TRBJ2-3,.,TGTGCCAGCAGCTTAGATAGAAGGGAAGGGGGCACAGATACGCAGTATTTT,CASSLDRREGGTDTQYF
.,TRBV5-1,15,TRBJ1-5,.,TGCGCCAGCAGCTTGGCCGGAGGGGAAGGTCAGCCCCAGCATTTT,CASSLAGGEGQPQHF
.,TRBV3-1/TRBV3-2,13,TRBJ1-5,.,TGTGCCAGCAGCCAAGTACTGGAGCAGCCCCAGCATTTT,CASSQVLEQPQHF
.,TRBV11-3,13,TRBJ1-1,.,TGTGCCAGCAGCGACAGGTTGAACACTGAAGCTTTCTTT,CASSDRLNTEAFF
.,TRBV7-6,17,TRBJ1-5,.,TGTGCCAGCAGCTTATTAACGGCGCAGGATAGCAATCAGCCCCAGCATTTT,CASSLLTAQDSNQPQHF
.,TRBV5-1,14,TRBJ1-5,.,TGCGCCAGCAGTTTGGGGCAGGATCATCAGCCCCAGCATTTT,CASSLGQDHQPQHF
TRBD1,TRBV3-1/TRBV3-2,15,TRBJ2-7,once,TGTGCCAGCAGCCCCCCCGGACAGGGATGGGGGGAGCAGTACTTC,CASSPPGQGWGEQYF
.,TRBV5-6,14,TRBJ1-6,.,TGTGCCCCCAAAGGAGACAGATACGATTCACCCCTCCACTTT,CAPKGDRYDSPLHF
.,TRBV5-1,15,TRBJ2-1,.,TGCGCCAGCAGCTTGGATCCAGGGGCTAACAATGAGCAGTTCTTC,CASSLDPGANNEQFF
.,TRBV6-6,13,TRBJ1-5,.,TGTGCCAGCAGTAACAGGGTTGGGCAGCCCCAGCATTTT,CASSNRVGQPQHF
TRBD1,TRBV5-8,13,TRBJ1-1,.,TGTGCCAGCAGCAGGGACAGGGCCTTTGAAGCTTTCTTT,CASSRDRAFEAFF
TRBD1,TRBV15,18,TRBJ2-7,.,TGTGCCACCAGCAGGGAACGCCGGGACAGGGGAGTTTCCTACGAGCAGTACTTC,CATSRERRDRGVSYEQYF
.,TRBV11-2,14,TRBJ1-1,.,TGTGCCAGCAGCTTAGGTACATTCAACACTGAAGCTTTCTTT,CASSLGTFNTEAFF
.,TRBV12-3/TRBV12-4,13,TRBJ1-2,.,TGTGCCAGCAGCTCGGACAGATCCTATGGCTACACCTTC,CASSSDRSYGYTF
TRBD1,TRBV7-2,17,TRBJ2-6,few,TGTGCCAGCAGCTTGGGACAGGCAAACTCTGGGGCCAACGTCCTGACTTTC,CASSLGQANSGANVLTF
TRBD1,TRBV7-9,18,TRBJ1-6,once,TGTGCCAGCAGCGCCCGCCAAGCCGGGACAGGGGTTCTTCCACCCCTCCACTTT,CASSARQAGTGVLPPLHF